This TCR beta chain was captured by sequencing in a study of control samples from healthy donors and cancer patients. Germline V CDR1 and CDR2: MNHEY, SMNVEV (reference sequence). The length of the CDR3 is 15 residues. Trimming removed 1 base at V and 0 bases at J, with 6 bases between. TCRdb's copy holds only in-frame clones and misses some; the assay was immunoSEQ multiplex PCR. The repertoire holds about 220,000 clones, just under 95% seen once, with over 1.2% in the top ten. This receptor was obtained from a middle-aged man in good health. The gene calls are TRBV27 and TRBJ2-2, with unresolved D. The sequencing sample was made of blood. CDR3 DNA: TGTGCCAGCAGTTTATGGCAGACGAACACCGGGGAGCTGTTTTTT. Its protein is CASSLWQTNTGELFF.